The T cell receptor beta chain under discussion was sequenced for a study of graft-versus-host responses after intestinal transplantation. This CDR3 is 13 amino acids long. The V end was cut by 4 bases, the J end by 2 bases, with 8 bases between. Germline V gene sequence: CDR1 SGHTA, CDR2 FQGTGA. Using immunoSEQ multiplex PCR, the repertoire was profiled, and TCRdb retains in-frame clones only, with some absent. The data show over 75,000 clones, about 90% seen once. Notes on this clone: The antigen remains unidentified.

This TCR was recovered from a human donor who was the organ donor for an intestinal transplant. The sequencing used unstimulated CD8+ T cells sorted from spleen or lymph node cells, collected before transplant. The chain uses TRBV7-3 and TRBJ2-5; the D is unclear. Written as DNA, the CDR3 is TGTGCCAGCAGCTCTACGGTACAAGAGACCCAGTACTTC. Its translation: CASSSTVQETQYF.